The present entry profiles one T cell receptor (beta chain) with its context. The sample belongs to a study of control samples from healthy donors and cancer patients. The CDR3 is made up of 15 amino acids. Germline V CDR1 and CDR2: MGHDK, SYGVNS. Trimming removed 1 base at V and 4 bases at J, with 13 bases between. The repertoire was sequenced with immunoSEQ multiplex PCR; TCRdb's copy has only in-frame clones and lacks some. The table includes approximately 150,000 clones, 75% to 95% detected once. This receptor was taken from a man aged 25-45 years in good health. The gene calls are TRBV25-1 and TRBJ1-1; TRBD1 might be the D (6 bases). The material sequenced was blood. CDR3 coding DNA: TGTGCCAGCAGTGAATGGGGGGGCGCGTCCACTGAAGCTTTCTTT. Protein: CASSEWGGASTEAFF. The full variable domain, in which reference TRBV25-1 and TRBJ1-1 provide the parts outside the CDR3, is EADIYQTPRYLVIGTGKKITLECSQTMGHDKMYWYQQDPGMELHLIHYSYGVNSTEKGDLSSESTVSRIRTEHFPLTLESARPSHTSQYLCASSEWGGASTEAFFGQGTRLTVV.